These 9 T cell receptor beta chains were all obtained from the same sample, sequenced in a study of T cells in Graves' hyperthyroidism and ophthalmopathy. Amplified regions were TCR beta CDR3 sequences from RNA transcripts. Carried out on the TCR CDR3, a first-round RT-PCR used the HTBI primer set. From the multiplex PCR reads, TCRdb called clonotypes with MiXCR, one entry per CDR3 protein. In the table there are around 600,000 distinct CDR3 sequences, approximately 15% of which are singletons. The specimen was blood. All receptors come from a woman between 18 and 30 years old with Graves' ophthalmopathy.

The V gene is TRBV7-6, the J gene TRBJ1-2, with 7 positions matching TRBD1. The CDR3 consists of 14 residues. The V segment lost 0 bases and the J segment 9 bases; nucleotides outside the gene matches: 7. The germline CDR1 and CDR2 sequences are SGHVS and FNYEAQ. CDR3 DNA sequence: TGTGCCAGCAGCTTAGCGGCAGGGGGTCAGAGCTACACCTTC. Translation: CASSLAAGGQSYTF.

This clonotype was observed a few times. The rearrangement uses TRBV29-1 and TRBJ1-5, with D uncertain. Germline V gene sequence: CDR1 SQVTM, CDR2 ANQGSEA. Trimming took 7 bases from V and 0 from J, leaving 13 bases between them. The CDR3 sequence is 14 residues long. The CDR3 DNA sequence: TGCAGCGCAAGCAAGGGTAATAGCAATCAGCCCCAGCATTTT. Translated, it gives CSASKGNSNQPQHF.

This clonotype was observed a handful of times. A much bigger clone sits one base away, suggesting this may be a read error. The chain is built from TRBV6-1 and TRBJ1-1; D ambiguous. The CDR3 has 13 amino acids. Per germline, CDR1 MNHNS and CDR2 SASEGT. The DNA for the CDR3 is TGTGCCAGCAGACCCCGGGCTACCACTGAAGCTTCCTTT. It encodes CASRPRATTEASF.

This clonotype was counted ten times or more. J is TRBJ2-3 and V is TRBV12-3 or TRBV12-4; 7 nucleotides align to TRBD2. Trimming cost V 10 bases and J 1 base; bases outside gene matches: 8. This CDR3 spans 14 amino acids. CDR3 in amino acids: CATGGRMGTDTQYF. CDR3 sequence (DNA): TGTGCCACCGGGGGGAGGATGGGCACAGATACGCAGTATTTT.

In the case of this clonotype: The junction and the germline gene differ at one end; a read error may be behind it. This CDR3 is CASSPPEAASNF. The CDR3 DNA sequence: TGTGCCAGCAGTCCTCCCGAGGCGGCGAGTAACTTC. J is TRBJ2-5 and V is TRBV11-2; D is undetermined. Germline loops: CDR1 SGHAT, CDR2 FQNNGV. The CDR3 spans 12 residues.

This clonotype was seen at least ten times. V and J are TRBV2 and TRBJ2-4; 13 nucleotides line up with TRBD2. The CDR3 sequence is 14 residues long. Germline CDR1 SNHLY, CDR2 FYNNEI. The junction had 5 bases not matched to a gene; V was cut back by 4 bases and J by 11 bases. In DNA, the CDR3 is TGTGCCAGCAGTGGACTAGCGGGAGGCGGGGTTCAGTACTTC. This sequence encodes CASSGLAGGGVQYF.

The sample holds many counts of this clonotype. The chain is built from TRBV12-3 or TRBV12-4 and TRBJ2-7, with TRBD1 matching 7 bases. Trimming cost V 5 bases and J 2 bases; bases outside gene matches: 6. The CDR3 has 14 residues. DNA for the CDR3: TGTGCCAGCAGTGAGAGACAGGGACCCTACGAGCAGTACTTC. Protein: CASSERQGPYEQYF.

This clonotype has ten or more counts. The genes are TRBV11-2 and TRBJ2-1; 7 bases map to TRBD2. Germline trimming cut 5 bases from V and 10 bases from J; bases unmatched to any gene: 14. This CDR3 has 15 amino acids. CDR1 and CDR2 (germline): SGHAT, FQNNGV. CDR3 amino acids: CASSIRRDYLGEQFF. Written as DNA, the CDR3 is TGTGCCAGCAGCATCCGCCGGGACTACCTTGGGGAGCAGTTCTTC.

This clonotype was detected ten times or more. The chain is built from TRBV28 and TRBJ2-7; D may be TRBD1 (6 bases). The CDR3 spans 12 residues. Trimming took 7 bases from V and 6 from J, leaving 13 bases between them. Germline V gene sequence: CDR1 MDHEN, CDR2 SYDVKM. In DNA, the CDR3 is TGTGCCAGCACAGGGGCTATACGCGAGCAGTACTTC. This translates into CASTGAIREQYF.